The entry that follows covers one T cell receptor beta chain sequence. Its binding antigen is unknown. Base qualities are not at hand, and no much larger clone is one base apart. The germline V gene (reference sequence) gives CDR1 as SGHNT and CDR2 as YYREEE. Trimming accounts for 4 bases at V and 0 bases at J, while the number of junction bases matched to no gene is 3. The CDR3 holds 14 amino acids from the cysteine to the phenylalanine. The CDR3 DNA has 42 bases and is translated from base 1. The data were obtained in a study of long-term antiretroviral therapy in people with HIV (dated by TCRdb to about 2022). Study-level background: Collection of the earliest samples took place about a decade ahead of the 2015 WHO recommendation for immediate ART, at a time when ART was typically delayed until CD4 counts fell. The cohort contributed roughly 200 cryopreserved PBMC samples from a few dozen adults with confirmed HIV infection, collected serially over a mean of about six years (range 1-12). No cross-contamination during QIAcube processing was seen in test extractions of a monoclonal T-cell line run alongside roughly 30 polyclonal samples. Among the 25 to 30 participants with HIV, over nine were female. A retrospective serial study tested whether ART initiation and durable HIV suppression were associated with changes in peripheral blood TRB repertoire composition and diversity.

The immunoSEQ hsTCRB v3.0 assay was used at survey level resolution for TRB variable region sequencing. A depth of about 40,000-50,000 T-cell genomes per sample was targeted for TRB sequencing. An Illumina MiSeq with a v3 150-cycle kit was used to sequence the pooled TRB libraries. The source study handled its data this way. Repertoire analysis ran in R within a reproducible Nextflow workflow covering QC, data transformation and analysis. LymphoSeq2, an R package for exploring AIRR-Seq data, was used to implement custom analyses. A handful of samples that yielded fewer than 5000 total TRB sequences were excluded, so that 150 to 200 HIV repertoires were analyzed. Among the 188 retained HIV repertoires, some 60 were collected before ART initiation and about 130 were collected after ART initiation. Each repertoire was downsampled to 5000 TRB nucleotide sequences, and summary statistics were averaged across 100 downsampling iterations. Only TRB sequences with CDR3 regions of at least seven amino acids were retained for analysis. Diversity was measured with a Shannon entropy-derived clonality score and the Gini coefficient. In repertoire networks, the top 5000 CDR3 amino acid sequences were linked whenever an edit distance of one separated two sequences. For TRB CDR3 amino acid sequences, GLIPH2 was used to predict antigen specificity groups and MHC restriction. To flag known associations with CMV, EBV, HIV or tissue antigens, CDR3 amino acid sequences were compared against VDJdb and McPAS-TCR. Pre-ART, post-ART and control groups were compared with Wilcoxon signed-rank tests and Holm-Bonferroni correction. In its TCRdb copy, this immuneACCESS table keeps in-frame sequences only and misses some clones. Where compared with another copy, unresolved V genes explain less than half of these, and the others have no known cause. V and J calls and clone size are as listed in that table; D and trimming were resolved from the DNA. The sample table lists 35,000 to 40,000 clones, roughly four fifths of them with a count of one. The ten largest clones capture roughly 14% of the sample.

The study at large found these results: Limited PBMC availability meant only the TCR beta chain was sequenced, without alpha chain pairing. ART initiation was associated with a significant increase in TRB diversity, but diversity stayed significantly below transplant donor controls even after long-term ART. Unsorted PBMC were profiled instead of sorted CD4+ and CD8+ T cells because pre-ART samples had limited cell numbers. Inferences about post-ART repertoire changes are limited because no data were available on ART adherence, viral resistance or therapy changes. Narrower CDR3 length ranges were observed in HIV repertoires than in controls, and an antigen-experienced repertoire with only a slight naive shift after ART was suggested by the network structure. Expanded TRB clones identified before ART initiation dominated the repertoire across all time points, though the dominance fluctuated and decreased in many PLHIV after ART. Samples dated from the mid-2000s to the late 2010s, and the ART regimens used may be less effective than current ones.

Participants were included only if at least one PBMC sample before ART initiation and at least two post-ART samples were available. Every participant with HIV received treatment in the United States of America. Before DNA extraction, cryopreserved samples of about 1-11 million PBMC were thawed and then washed. At the time of the earliest PBMC sample for each participant with HIV, ages ranged from 23 to 54 years. PBMC samples were contributed by each participant from 1-4 timepoints before ART initiation and 2-8 timepoints after ART initiation, with a median of 7 samples. Serial HIV viral load, CD4+ T-cell count, ART history and demographic data were obtained for every participant. Using a Qiagen kit on a QIAcube, genomic DNA was extracted from unsorted PBMC, with samples processed in batches of 12.

The sequences come from unsorted PBMCs, collected 0.3 years after starting antiretroviral therapy. The origin of this receptor is a man aged 18-30 years with HIV. This sequence uses TRBV5-4 and TRBJ1-1; 7 bases in the junction line up with TRBD1. The nucleotide sequence is given as TGTGCCAGCAGCCCAGGGGGGATGAACACTGAAGCTTTCTTT. This encodes CASSPGGMNTEAFF.